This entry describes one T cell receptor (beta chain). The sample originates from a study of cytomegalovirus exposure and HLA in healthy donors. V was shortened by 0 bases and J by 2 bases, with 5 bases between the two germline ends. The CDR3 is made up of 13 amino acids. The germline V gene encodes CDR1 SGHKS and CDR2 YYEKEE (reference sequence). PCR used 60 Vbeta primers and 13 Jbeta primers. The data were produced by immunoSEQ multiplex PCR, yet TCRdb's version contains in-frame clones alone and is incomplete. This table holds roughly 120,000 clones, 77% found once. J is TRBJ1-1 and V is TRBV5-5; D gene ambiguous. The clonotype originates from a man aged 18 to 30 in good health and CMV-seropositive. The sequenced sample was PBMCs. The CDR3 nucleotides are TGTGCCAGCAGCTTGGTGAGAAACACTGAAGCTTTCTTT. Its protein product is CASSLVRNTEAFF.